This T cell receptor beta chain was found in a study of shared clonotypes between healthy human individuals. Study-level results: Clonotypes which were not shared had lower generation probabilities than clonotypes that all four donors shared. Larger richness was generally estimated for naive than memory subsets.

Naive CD8 cells comprised CD45RO-negative, CCR7-positively selected cells, excluding terminally differentiated effector memory CD45RA+ cells. The healthy adult donors were HIV-negative and reported no recent acute infections or vaccinations. Researchers ran the assay at a deep level. TCRdb keeps only in-frame clones here, not all; method: immunoSEQ multiplex PCR. The sample carries roughly 2,000,000 clones, roughly 95% recorded once. The sample holds one count of this clone. The antigen is not known. The CDR3 is 15 amino acids. CDR1 and CDR2 (germline): MNHEY, SMNVEV (reference sequence). J lost 5 bases, V lost 6 bases, and 8 bases had no gene match.

This sequence was found in a man between 18 and 35 years old in good health. Some clones in this sample may be carry-over from other donors' samples. V and J are TRBV27 and TRBJ2-5; 11 nucleotides agree with TRBD1. Sequenced input: naive CD8+ T cells from PBMCs. The CDR3 spells CASRSGTGGRETQYF. Written as DNA, the CDR3 is TGTGCCAGCAGGTCCGGGACAGGGGGTCGCGAGACCCAGTACTTC.